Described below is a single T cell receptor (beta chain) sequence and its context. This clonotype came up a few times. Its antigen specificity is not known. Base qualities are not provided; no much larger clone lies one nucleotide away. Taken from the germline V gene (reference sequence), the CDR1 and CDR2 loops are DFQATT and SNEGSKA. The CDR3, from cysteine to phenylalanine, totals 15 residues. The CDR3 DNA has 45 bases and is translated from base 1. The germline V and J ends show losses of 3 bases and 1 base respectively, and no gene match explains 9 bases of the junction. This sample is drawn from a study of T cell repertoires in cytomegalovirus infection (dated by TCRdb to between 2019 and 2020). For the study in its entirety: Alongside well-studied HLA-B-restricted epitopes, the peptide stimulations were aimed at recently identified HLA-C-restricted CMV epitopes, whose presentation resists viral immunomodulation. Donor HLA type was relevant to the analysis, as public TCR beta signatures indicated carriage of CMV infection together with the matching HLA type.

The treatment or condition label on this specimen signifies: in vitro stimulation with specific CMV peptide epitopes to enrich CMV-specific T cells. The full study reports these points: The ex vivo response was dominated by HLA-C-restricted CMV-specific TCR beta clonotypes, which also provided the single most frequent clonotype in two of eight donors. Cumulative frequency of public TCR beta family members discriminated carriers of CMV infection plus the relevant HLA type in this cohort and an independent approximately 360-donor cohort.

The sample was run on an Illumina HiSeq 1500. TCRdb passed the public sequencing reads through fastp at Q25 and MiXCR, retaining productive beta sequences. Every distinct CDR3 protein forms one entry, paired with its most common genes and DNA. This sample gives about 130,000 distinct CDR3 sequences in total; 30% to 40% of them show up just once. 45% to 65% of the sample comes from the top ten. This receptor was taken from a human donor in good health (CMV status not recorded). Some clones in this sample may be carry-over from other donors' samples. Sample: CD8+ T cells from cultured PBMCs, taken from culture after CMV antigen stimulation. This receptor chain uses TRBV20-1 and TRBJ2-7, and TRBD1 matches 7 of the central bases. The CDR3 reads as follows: CSASLGQALSYEQYF. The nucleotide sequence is TGCAGTGCTAGTCTTGGACAGGCCCTTTCCTACGAGCAGTACTTC.